This TCR beta chain is drawn from a study of identical twins. Via MiXCR, TCRdb re-called the 5' RACE reads, giving one row per CDR3 protein. The sample yields roughly 500,000 distinct CDR3 sequences, roughly 21% seen once. In this sample, this clonotype turned up a few times. The CDR3 is 15 amino acids. With 2 bases removed from V and 4 bases from J, the gap between germline ends came to 11 bases. Germline assignment: CDR1 WNHNN and CDR2 SYGVQD (reference sequence). This sample also appeared in a second study, on T cells expressing NK-cell markers.

This chain links TRBV10-1 with TRBJ2-2; no firm D call. Sequenced: CD4+ T cells sorted from blood. The origin of this receptor is a woman aged 18-29 years in good health. The CDR3 region is CASSETWKGTGELFF. Here the CDR3 DNA reads TGCGCCAGCAGTGAGACTTGGAAGGGCACCGGGGAGCTGTTTTTT.